Listed here are 24 T cell receptor beta chains from one sample, sequenced in a study of cytomegalovirus exposure and HLA in healthy donors. Clones were read by immunoSEQ multiplex PCR, and TCRdb kept only the in-frame ones, dropping some. The sample records 150,000 to 200,000 clones, roughly 80% being singletons. The sequencing sample was made of PBMCs. The source is a man between 18 and 35 years old in good health and CMV-seropositive.

V gene TRBV19 combines with J gene TRBJ2-6; D ambiguous. With 4 bases removed from V and 4 bases from J, the gap between germline ends came to 11 bases. CDR3 size: 15 residues. CDR1 is LNHDA and CDR2 is SQIVND in the germline V gene (reference sequence). The CDR3 DNA reads as TGTGCCAGTAGTACCGAGATGAGAGGGGCCAACGTCCTGACTTTC. It is translated as CASSTEMRGANVLTF.

The V gene is TRBV9, the J gene TRBJ2-2; 15 nucleotides align to TRBD2. Germline-derived CDR1 and CDR2 are SGDLS and YYNGEE. The CDR3 is 18 residues long. Trimming cost V 3 bases and J 6 bases; bases outside gene matches: 9. The CDR3 DNA reads as TGTGCCAGCAGCGCCAGGACTAGCGGGAGGGAAGATGCCGGGGAGCTGTTTTTT. This gives the protein CASSARTSGREDAGELFF.

The V call is TRBV9, the J call TRBJ2-7, with unresolved D. This CDR3 spans 15 amino acids. The germline V gene has CDR1 SGDLS and CDR2 YYNGEE. The V end was cut by 0 bases, the J end by 3 bases, with 13 bases between. This CDR3 is CASSVGTVISYEQYF. The CDR3 DNA reads as TGTGCCAGCAGCGTAGGAACAGTTATAAGCTACGAGCAGTACTTC.

As DNA, the CDR3 is TGTGCCAGCAGCCCTCGACTATCTAGGATCACAGATACGCAGTATTTT. This codes for CASSPRLSRITDTQYF. The gene calls are TRBV7-9 and TRBJ2-3; TRBD2 might be the D (5 bases). Looked up from germline, CDR1 is SEHNR and CDR2 is FQNEAQ (reference sequence). V was clipped by 5 bases and J by 2 bases, with 17 bases between them. CDR3 size: 16 residues.

This rearrangement joins TRBV7-2 to TRBJ2-7; 7 positions agree with TRBD2. Germline lookup yields CDR1 SGHTA and CDR2 FQGNSA. This CDR3 has 14 residues. Trimming cost V 2 bases and J 7 bases; bases outside gene matches: 8. CDR3 in DNA: TGTGCCAGCAGCTTATTGGTATCAGCGGGGGAGCAGTACTTC. Protein product: CASSLLVSAGEQYF.

The V gene is TRBV7-3, the J gene TRBJ2-1; perhaps TRBD1 as D (6 bases). Looked up from germline, CDR1 is SGHTA and CDR2 is FQGTGA. V was shortened by 4 bases and J by 5 bases, with 12 bases between the two germline ends. This CDR3 spans 14 amino acids. This CDR3 is CASSSSGQDNEQFF. CDR3 sequence (DNA): TGTGCCAGCAGCTCCTCGGGACAAGACAATGAGCAGTTCTTC.

This chain connects TRBV5-4 to TRBJ2-1, with 11 bases fitting TRBD2. CDR1 and CDR2 from the germline V gene are SGHNT and YYREEE (reference sequence). The CDR3 covers 15 residues. V shed 4 bases and J 5 bases; nucleotides not matched to a gene: 5. The DNA for the CDR3 is TGTGCCAGCAGCCCGGGACTAGCGGCGGACAATGAGCAGTTCTTC. Protein: CASSPGLAADNEQFF.

The chain links TRBV6-5 to TRBJ2-2, with 7 nucleotides matching TRBD2. From germline, CDR1 is MNHEY and CDR2 SVGAGI. The CDR3 spans 15 residues. The V gene end was trimmed by 2 bases and the J gene end by 7 bases; junction bases not matched to a gene: 7. The CDR3 spells CASSYVAGVHGELFF. Written as DNA, the CDR3 is TGTGCCAGCAGTTACGTGGCGGGAGTTCACGGGGAGCTGTTTTTT.

The chain couples TRBV7-8 to TRBJ1-4; D gene uncertain. The CDR3 is 14 amino acids. Trimming left V 0 bases short and J 4 bases short, with 6 bases between. Per germline, CDR1 SGHVS and CDR2 FQNEAQ. For the CDR3, the DNA is TGTGCCAGCAGCTTAGCTGAGTTTAATGAAAAACTGTTTTTT. Its translation is CASSLAEFNEKLFF.

CDR3 sequence: CAISRDRASSGANVLTF. The CDR3 DNA reads TGTGCCATCAGTAGGGACAGGGCTAGCTCTGGGGCCAACGTCCTGACTTTC. The chain recombines TRBV10-3 with TRBJ2-6, with 9 bases matching TRBD1. The junction had 5 bases not matched to a gene; V was cut back by 5 bases and J by 0 bases. The length of the CDR3 is 17 residues. CDR1 and CDR2 (germline): ENHRY, SYGVKD.

V usage is TRBV7-2 and J usage is TRBJ1-5; 7 nucleotides agree with TRBD1. Trimming took 0 bases from V and 3 from J; bases not matched to a gene: 2. The CDR3 extends over 15 amino acids. The germline gives CDR1 SGHTA, CDR2 FQGNSA. CDR3: CASSLAGGDNQPQHF. The CDR3, as DNA: TGTGCCAGCAGCTTAGCAGGGGGCGACAATCAGCCCCAGCATTTT.

The chain couples TRBV5-1 to TRBJ2-2; 9 bases align to TRBD2. CDR3 length equals 16 residues. The J segment lost 6 bases and the V segment lost 4 bases, leaving 10 bases of the junction unmatched. Germline CDR1 SGHRS, CDR2 YFSETQ. CDR3 nucleotide sequence: TGCGCCAGCAGCCACACTAGCGGGTCAAGCGCCGGGGAGCTGTTTTTT. Translating gives CASSHTSGSSAGELFF.

The chain is built from TRBV28 and TRBJ1-5; 7 bases align to TRBD1. CDR1 and CDR2 (germline): MDHEN, SYDVKM. The V segment lost 6 bases and the J segment 3 bases; nucleotides outside the gene matches: 8. This CDR3 is built from 15 residues. CDR3 nucleotides: TGTGCCAGCAGACCTGGGACAGTCTACAATCAGCCCCAGCATTTT. It codes for CASRPGTVYNQPQHF.

This chain joins TRBV28 and TRBJ1-1; perhaps TRBD1 as D (6 bases). The CDR3 extends over 13 amino acids. V gave up 7 bases and J gave up 1 base, with 10 bases separating them. Per the germline V gene, CDR1 is MDHEN and CDR2 is SYDVKM. For the CDR3, the DNA is TGTGCCAGCAACGGACAGCAGAACACTGAAGCTTTCTTT. Translated: CASNGQQNTEAFF.

V usage is TRBV7-2 and J usage is TRBJ1-1, with a possible D match to TRBD1 (5 bases). Trimming removed 5 bases at V and 4 bases at J, with 14 bases between. The CDR3 consists of 14 residues. The germline gives CDR1 SGHTA, CDR2 FQGNSA. The CDR3 nucleotides are TGTGCCAGCAGCCTTAGCGGGGCAGCCACTGAAGCTTTCTTT. Protein: CASSLSGAATEAFF.

The J gene is TRBJ1-5, the V gene TRBV28, with D possibly being TRBD1 (5 bases). CDR1 MDHEN and CDR2 SYDVKM come from the germline V gene. V was shortened by 5 bases and J by 13 bases, with 15 bases between the two germline ends. The CDR3 runs 12 residues. This CDR3 is CASSPTGRQQHF. The DNA for the CDR3 is TGTGCCAGCAGTCCCACAGGACGACAGCAGCATTTT.

The genes are TRBV14 and TRBJ1-1; 8 bases fit TRBD1. CDR1 SGHDN and CDR2 FVKESK come from the germline V gene. There are 16 residues in the CDR3. V lost 3 bases to trimming and J lost 4 bases; unmatched junction nucleotides: 10. The CDR3 sequence is CASSHTGTGFLTEAFF. The CDR3 DNA sequence: TGTGCCAGCAGCCATACCGGGACAGGATTTCTCACTGAAGCTTTCTTT.

V gene TRBV27 combines with J gene TRBJ2-1; TRBD2 matches at 12 bases. Germline CDR1 is MNHEY and CDR2 is SMNVEV (reference sequence). The CDR3 runs to 16 residues. J lost 4 bases, V lost 1 base, and 2 bases had no gene match. The CDR3 loop reads CASSLLTSGGYNEQFF. The CDR3 DNA reads as TGTGCCAGCAGTTTATTGACTAGCGGGGGTTACAATGAGCAGTTCTTC.

The rearrangement uses TRBV27 and TRBJ1-4; TRBD1 aligns across 8 bases. Germline loops: CDR1 MNHEY, CDR2 SMNVEV (reference sequence). The CDR3 totals 13 residues. The J segment lost 6 bases and the V segment lost 6 bases, leaving 3 bases of the junction unmatched. This CDR3 is CASRRDRHEKLFF. The CDR3 DNA follows: TGTGCCAGCAGACGGGACAGGCATGAAAAACTGTTTTTT.

The chain carries TRBV28 and TRBJ1-5; TRBD1 aligns across 11 bases. The ends lost 6 bases at V and 6 bases at J; junction bases unmatched: 13. Germline CDR1 is MDHEN and CDR2 is SYDVKM. This CDR3 is built from 17 residues. The CDR3 nucleotides read TGTGCCAGCAGCTCCTCCCAGGGGGACAGGGGGAGTCAGCCCCAGCATTTT. Encoded protein: CASSSSQGDRGSQPQHF.

V and J are TRBV9 and TRBJ2-3; 9 positions agree with TRBD1. The V segment lost 4 bases and the J segment 1 base; nucleotides outside the gene matches: 16. This CDR3 is 19 amino acids long. The germline gives CDR1 SGDLS, CDR2 YYNGEE. CDR3 nucleotides: TGTGCCAGCAGCCCCTTTATGGGGACAGGGCTTTTTGGCACAGATACGCAGTATTTT. It encodes CASSPFMGTGLFGTDTQYF.

V and J are TRBV7-2 and TRBJ1-1; the D is unclear. CDR3 size: 15 residues. Germline values: CDR1 SGHTA, CDR2 FQGNSA. Trimming cost V 1 base and J 1 base, with 10 bases left between them. The DNA for the CDR3 is TGTGCCAGCAGCTTAGGAGGGTTCCCGAACACTGAAGCTTTCTTT. Translated: CASSLGGFPNTEAFF. The variable domain in full, completed from reference TRBV7-2 and TRBJ1-1, reads GAGVSQSPSNKVTEKGKDVELRCDPISGHTALYWYRQSLGQGLEFLIYFQGNSAPDKSGLPSDRFSAERTGGSVSTLTIQRTQQEDSAVYLCASSLGGFPNTEAFFGQGTRLTVV.

V is TRBV19 and J is TRBJ2-1; D is perhaps TRBD1 (5 bases). CDR3 length equals 12 residues. Germline V gene sequence: CDR1 LNHDA, CDR2 SQIVND (reference sequence). Deletions cut 5 bases from V and 9 bases from J, with 11 bases between. CDR3 sequence reads: CASSPGLGEQFF. CDR3 in DNA: TGTGCCAGTAGTCCAGGGCTGGGTGAGCAGTTCTTC.

V is TRBV5-1 and J is TRBJ2-5, with D possibly matching TRBD1 (5 bases). From germline, CDR1 is SGHRS and CDR2 YFSETQ. Trimming left V 1 base short and J 0 bases short, with 10 bases between. This CDR3 contains 15 residues. CDR3 residues: CASSLWGGNQETQYF. CDR3 sequence (DNA): TGCGCCAGCAGCTTGTGGGGCGGAAACCAAGAGACCCAGTACTTC.